This T cell receptor beta chain was retrieved from a study of T cell repertoires in cytomegalovirus infection. Overall study: It was recently identified HLA-C-restricted and well-studied HLA-B-restricted CMV epitopes that the study used. Indicated by public TCR beta signatures were CMV infection and matching HLA type.

This clonotype was seen a handful of times. Its antigen is not known. TCRdb independently ran MiXCR on the reads; one entry per CDR3 protein. The table lists approximately 110,000 distinct CDR3 sequences, 32% of them singletons. V was pared by 4 bases and J by 2 bases, with 12 bases between. The CDR3 runs 15 residues. Germline V lookup: CDR1 MNHEY, CDR2 SVGAGI. Study conclusions and caveats: Using cumulative public TCR beta family frequency, the authors identified those who carried CMV together with the relevant HLA. It was HLA-C-restricted CMV-specific TCR beta clonotypes that dominated the response ex vivo.

The sample in question was CD8+ T cells from cultured PBMCs, obtained from culture after CMV antigen stimulation. V usage is TRBV6-5 and J usage is TRBJ2-1; D perhaps matches TRBD1 (5 bases). The origin of this receptor is a human donor in good health (CMV status not recorded). Some clones in this sample may be carry-over from other donors' samples. The CDR3 coding sequence is TGTGCCAGCAGTTCGATAAACAGGCCCTACAATGAGCAGTTCTTC. Translating gives CASSSINRPYNEQFF.